This entry describes one TCR beta chain. The sample originates from a study of blood T cell repertoires in COVID-19. Study details: Donors in the United States, Italy and Spain gave samples during acute or convalescent COVID-19. PBMCs, B-cell-depleted T cells, or T cells provided the cDNA or gDNA that made up the material.

As handled by the study authors: Reference gene primer amplification in the assay estimated nucleated cell counts. The method was immunoSEQ multiplex PCR; TCRdb's version includes in-frame clones alone and lacks a portion of them. V and J calls plus clone size are reproduced from that table; the DNA served to infer D and trimming. The sample lists 250,000 to 350,000 clones, roughly 84% occurring once. V was pared by 5 bases and J by 7 bases, with 8 bases of the junction left unmatched. There are 15 residues in the CDR3. Germline CDR1 is MDHEN and CDR2 is SYDVKM. Sequences were obtained from peripheral blood. This chain links TRBV28 with TRBJ2-5, with 12 bases lining up with TRBD2. This sequence was found in a human donor with COVID-19, enrolled during active disease. The donor label of this sample is uncertain. CDR3 amino acids: CASSRRLAGDVTQYF. CDR3 in DNA: TGTGCCAGCAGTCGTAGACTAGCGGGAGATGTGACCCAGTACTTC. The variable domain in full, with the rest retrieved from reference TRBV28 and TRBJ2-5, is DVKVTQSSRYLVKRTGEKVFLECVQDMDHENMFWYRQDPGLGLRLIYFSYDVKMKEKGDIPEGYSVSREKKERFSLILESASTNQTSMYLCASSRRLAGDVTQYFGPGTRLLVL.